A selection of T cell receptor beta chains follows, all from one sample in a study of T cell responses to AZD1222 COVID-19 vaccine. Data came from immunoSEQ multiplex PCR; TCRdb stores just in-frame clones and leaves some out. The sample yields 95,000 to 150,000 clones, around 87% seen once. Sequenced material: peripheral blood, taken on day 0 of AZD1222 vaccination. Receptors originate from an adult in good health. The CDR3 runs from the conserved cysteine through the conserved F or W. A D gene is named only where the DNA matches it firmly. Some rows have no size entry. The others give once, few or many, or a class for an expanded clone.

clone size	D gene	V gene	J gene	CDR3 DNA	CDR3 protein
.	TRBD1	TRBV5-4	TRBJ1-2	TGTGCCAGCAGCCTTGGGGGACAGGGCTCGTCCTATGGCTACACCTTC	CASSLGGQGSSYGYTF
.	.	TRBV7-9	TRBJ1-1	TGTGCCAGCAGGTTCAACACTGAAGCTTTCTTT	CASRFNTEAFF
.	.	TRBV14	TRBJ2-7	TGTGCCAGCAGCCGGGGGGGCGACGAGCAGTACTTC	CASSRGGDEQYF
.	TRBD2	TRBV7-3	TRBJ2-2	TGTGCCAGCAGCCCCCGAGTGACGGGGGGTCTCACCGGGGAGCTGTTTTTT	CASSPRVTGGLTGELFF
.	TRBD2	TRBV6-2/TRBV6-3	TRBJ2-3	TGTGCCAGCAGTTACGGGAAGCGGGAGCACACAGATACGCAGTATTTT	CASSYGKREHTDTQYF
.	TRBD1	TRBV18	TRBJ2-3	TGTGCCAGCTCACCGCCGACAGGGTATGTCACGCAGTATTTT	CASSPPTGYVTQYF
once	TRBD2	TRBV27	TRBJ2-1	TGTGCCACCACTAGCGGGACTTACAATGAGCAGTTCTTC	CATTSGTYNEQFF
.	.	TRBV19	TRBJ1-3	TGTGCCAGTAGTATAGGGATCAACGCGGAGGAAAACACCATATATTTT	CASSIGINAEENTIYF
.	.	TRBV20-1	TRBJ2-4	TGCAGTACTCAATCCCCTCTAGCTTGG	CSTQSPLAW
.	.	TRBV28	TRBJ1-6	TGTGCCAGCTTACGGACAGAGGTTAATTCACCCCTCCACTTT	CASLRTEVNSPLHF
.	TRBD1	TRBV20-1	TRBJ2-7	TGCAGTGCTAGTGACAGGGATTGGAAGCAGTACTTC	CSASDRDWKQYF
.	TRBD1	TRBV29-1	TRBJ1-2	TGCAGCGCCGGGGACAGGGGGCTGGGAGGCTACACCTTC	CSAGDRGLGGYTF
once	.	TRBV27	TRBJ1-6	TGTGCCAGCAAAGGAAGAGGCAGACCAGATTCACCCCTCCACTTT	CASKGRGRPDSPLHF
.	.	TRBV3-1/TRBV3-2	TRBJ2-7	TGTGCCAGCAGCCAAGACTTAACGGGGGAGCAGTACTTC	CASSQDLTGEQYF
.	.	TRBV9	TRBJ2-2	TGTGCCAGCAGCTTACTGTCTTGGCCGAACACCGGGGAGCTGTTTTTT	CASSLLSWPNTGELFF
.	TRBD2	TRBV11-2	TRBJ2-7	TGTGCCAGCAGCTTAGAGGGAGGGTACGAGCAGTACTTC	CASSLEGGYEQYF
.	.	TRBV4-2	TRBJ1-1	TGTGCCAGCAGCCAAGATGGGGGGCTGCTTGGAGCTTTCTTT	CASSQDGGLLGAFF
once	TRBD1	TRBV2	TRBJ1-5	TGTGCCAGCAGCGAAGACAGGGCCCGCGGGCAGCCCCAGCATTTT	CASSEDRARGQPQHF
.	TRBD1	TRBV7-9	TRBJ1-1	TGTGCCAGCAGCCCCCGGGACAGGGGGTCGAACACTGAAGCTTTCTTT	CASSPRDRGSNTEAFF
.	.	TRBV7-9	TRBJ2-7	TGTGCCAGCAGCGAGTTACCGAGTGAGGAGCAGTACTTC	CASSELPSEEQYF
.	TRBD1	TRBV3-1/TRBV3-2	TRBJ1-5	TGTGCCAGCAGCCAATTTCCCGGGACAGGGAGTGATCAGCCCCAGCATTTT	CASSQFPGTGSDQPQHF
.	.	TRBV5-6	TRBJ1-4	TGTGCCAGCAGCCCGCGGACAGTTAATGAAAAACTGTTTTTT	CASSPRTVNEKLFF
.	.	TRBV4-3	TRBJ2-7	TGCGCCAGCAGCCCGTCCTTGGGAGCCTACGAGCAGTACTTC	CASSPSLGAYEQYF
.	.	TRBV20-1	TRBJ2-7	TGCAGTGCTGGGGATGCCTACGAGCAGTACTTC	CSAGDAYEQYF
.	.	TRBV28	TRBJ1-1	TGTGCCAGCAGTTCTGGGGGCGGGGAGAACACTGAAGCTTTCTTT	CASSSGGGENTEAFF
.	.	TRBV6-5	TRBJ2-7	TGTGCCAGCAGTTACGAGGGACCGACCTACGAGCAGTACTTC	CASSYEGPTYEQYF
once	.	TRBV9	TRBJ1-6	TGTGCCAGCAGCGCCGGGGAGGGTGGTTCACCCCTCCACTTT	CASSAGEGGSPLHF
.	.	TRBV5-4	TRBJ1-6	TGTGCCAGCAGCTTAACAATCGGATCCCCCTCACCCCTCCACTTT	CASSLTIGSPSPLHF
once	.	TRBV28	TRBJ2-1	TGTGCCAGCAGTTTATTTCGAACCCGGGACAATGAGCAGTTCTTC	CASSLFRTRDNEQFF
.	.	TRBV9	TRBJ1-1	TGTGCCAGCAGCGGGGGGTGGCGGGACCCCTATATGAACACTGAAGCTTTCTTT	CASSGGWRDPYMNTEAFF
.	.	TRBV12-3/TRBV12-4	TRBJ2-3	TGTGCCAGCAGCCACATGACAGATACGCAGTATTTT	CASSHMTDTQYF
.	.	TRBV19	TRBJ1-1	TGTGCCAGTAGTATAGGGGTTCTGAACACTGAAGCTTTCTTT	CASSIGVLNTEAFF
.	.	TRBV3-1/TRBV3-2	TRBJ1-5	TGTGCCAGCAGAGCACCGAAGCAGCCCCAGCATTTT	CASRAPKQPQHF
.	.	TRBV5-8	TRBJ2-7	TGTGCCAGCAGCTTGCGGGTTTACTACGAGCAGTACTTC	CASSLRVYYEQYF
.	TRBD1	TRBV5-5	TRBJ1-3	TGTGCCAGCAGCTTGGGCAGGGGGCCCGGAAACACCATATATTTT	CASSLGRGPGNTIYF
.	.	TRBV28	TRBJ1-2	TGTGCCAGCAGTTTTGGGTCCGGCTACACCTTC	CASSFGSGYTF
.	TRBD2	TRBV29-1	TRBJ2-1	TGCAGCGTTGAAATTACTAGCGGGGGGGCGAATGAGCAGTTCTTC	CSVEITSGGANEQFF
.	.	TRBV27	TRBJ1-4	TGTGCCAGCAGTTCGCAGTGGGGCGCGGCTAATGAAAAACTGTTTTTT	CASSSQWGAANEKLFF
.	TRBD1	TRBV5-1	TRBJ2-7	TGCGCCAGCAGCTTGGCAGCGACAGGGGGGTTGTACGAGCAGTACTTC	CASSLAATGGLYEQYF
.	.	TRBV15	TRBJ1-2	TGTGCCACCAGCAGAGGGACGGGAGGCTACACCTTC	CATSRGTGGYTF
.	.	TRBV7-9	TRBJ2-4	TGTGCCAGCAGCCCTGGTGGGTGGACAGTAAGAGCCAAAAACATTCAGTACTTC	CASSPGGWTVRAKNIQYF
.	.	TRBV9	TRBJ1-1	TGTGCCAGCAGGGGGACGGGGAACACTGAAGCTTTCTTT	CASRGTGNTEAFF
.	.	TRBV27	TRBJ2-5	TGTGCCAGCAGTTTGGGCGGAGAGCCGAACCAGTACTTC	CASSLGGEPNQYF
.	.	TRBV9	TRBJ1-2	TGTGCCAGCAGCGTCATGGCGGGATCTAACTATGGCTACACCTTC	CASSVMAGSNYGYTF
.	.	TRBV6-4	TRBJ2-4	TGTGCCAGCACTAATAGGGGGAGGAAGAGAAACATTCAGTACTTC	CASTNRGRKRNIQYF